Listed below are T cell receptor beta chains from one sample, sequenced in a study of blood T cell repertoires in COVID-19. Profiling relied on immunoSEQ multiplex PCR, and the TCRdb table lists in-frame clones only, not all of them. The data contain roughly 160,000 clones, roughly nine tenths of them singletons. The specimen sequenced was PBMCs or T cells enriched from blood (not recorded which). These TCRs come from a woman in her 50s who had recovered from COVID-19. Each CDR3 is given with its conserved first and last residue. The D gene is left open where the match is weak. Expanded clones are given a class, and other clones once, few, many or no size at all.

clone_size j_call d_call v_call cdr3_aa cdr3_nt
NA TRBJ1-1 TRBD1 TRBV19 CASSPVDRGLTEAFF TGTGCCAGTAGTCCCGTAGACAGGGGGCTCACTGAAGCTTTCTTT
NA TRBJ1-2 TRBD1 TRBV7-3 CASSFGQGDGYTF TGTGCCAGCAGCTTCGGACAGGGGGATGGCTACACCTTC
NA TRBJ2-6 NA TRBV7-9 CASSFPRVFSGANVLTF TGTGCCAGCAGCTTCCCCCGGGTCTTCTCTGGGGCCAACGTCCTGACTTTC
once TRBJ2-6 TRBD1 TRBV19 CASSMRGPRSGANVLTF TGTGCCAGTAGTATGAGGGGGCCTCGCTCTGGGGCCAACGTCCTGACTTTC
NA TRBJ1-3 NA TRBV28 CASSRRNTIYF TGTGCCAGCAGCCGTAGAAACACCATATATTTT
once TRBJ1-5 NA TRBV15 CATSRDRGRNQPQHF TGTGCCACCAGCAGAGACAGGGGCCGTAATCAGCCCCAGCATTTT
NA TRBJ2-2 NA TRBV7-6 CASSRQFTGELFF TGTGCCAGCAGCCGACAGTTCACCGGGGAGCTGTTTTTT
NA TRBJ2-7 NA TRBV11-2 CASSPAGYRGEQYF TGTGCCAGCAGCCCAGCGGGTTATCGGGGCGAGCAGTACTTC
NA TRBJ1-5 NA TRBV30 CAWSVRGDSNQPQHF TGTGCCTGGAGTGTACGGGGGGATAGCAATCAGCCCCAGCATTTT
NA TRBJ2-3 NA TRBV11-2 CASTNSGAASTDTQYF TGTGCCAGCACCAATAGTGGAGCGGCTAGCACAGATACGCAGTATTTT
NA TRBJ1-2 NA TRBV7-9 CASSPTHRDGYGYTF TGTGCCAGCAGCCCCACACACAGGGACGGCTATGGCTACACCTTC
NA TRBJ2-3 NA TRBV18 CASSPGGPDTQYF TGTGCCAGCTCACCCGGGGGTCCAGATACGCAGTATTTT
NA TRBJ1-5 NA TRBV5-1 CASSLDGDTQHF TGCGCCAGCAGCCTGGACGGAGATACCCAGCATTTT
NA TRBJ2-1 TRBD2 TRBV11-3 CASSLVASGPNEQFF TGTGCCAGCAGCTTAGTGGCTAGCGGGCCCAATGAGCAGTTCTTC
NA TRBJ1-3 NA TRBV12-3/TRBV12-4 CASRQTGTNTIYF TGTGCCAGCAGGCAAACAGGGACAAACACCATATATTTT
NA TRBJ2-2 TRBD2 TRBV5-1 CASSSGTSLGTGELFF TGCGCCAGCAGCTCTGGGACTAGCCTAGGCACCGGGGAGCTGTTTTTT
once TRBJ2-1 TRBD2 TRBV4-2 CASSPLLAGDVNEQFF TGTGCCAGCAGCCCCCTACTAGCGGGAGATGTGAATGAGCAGTTCTTC
NA TRBJ1-5 NA TRBV30 CAWSGQSVRQPQHF TGTGCCTGGAGCGGACAGTCAGTCCGTCAGCCCCAGCATTTT
NA TRBJ2-3 TRBD1 TRBV27 CASSLLAGGADTQYF TGTGCCAGCAGTTTATTGGCAGGGGGCGCAGATACGCAGTATTTT
NA TRBJ2-7 NA TRBV12-3/TRBV12-4 CASARLSLYEQYF TGTGCCAGCGCCCGTCTGAGTCTTTACGAGCAGTACTTC
NA TRBJ2-7 NA TRBV30 CAWSVGAPGYEQYF TGTGCCTGGAGTGTAGGGGCGCCAGGGTACGAGCAGTACTTC
NA TRBJ2-1 TRBD2 TRBV6-2/TRBV6-3 CASSYSPGGSYNEQFF TGTGCCAGCAGTTACTCACCCGGGGGGTCCTACAATGAGCAGTTCTTC
NA TRBJ2-7 NA TRBV27 CASSSRGPGYEQYF TGTGCCAGCAGTTCGCGGGGGCCCGGGTACGAGCAGTACTTC
NA TRBJ2-3 NA TRBV18 CASKTRGVDTQYF TGTGCCAGCAAGACTAGAGGGGTGGATACGCAGTATTTT
NA TRBJ1-1 TRBD1 TRBV25-1 CASTNRGGTEAFF TGTGCCAGCACAAACAGGGGTGGCACTGAAGCTTTCTTT
NA TRBJ1-1 TRBD1 TRBV19 CASRQGDGVSTEAFF TGTGCCAGTAGGCAGGGGGACGGAGTGAGCACTGAAGCTTTCTTT
NA TRBJ1-1 TRBD1 TRBV7-2 CASSTDRGTEAFF TGTGCCAGCAGCACGGACAGGGGAACTGAAGCTTTCTTT
NA TRBJ2-7 TRBD2 TRBV6-5 CATKLAGLTEQYF TGTGCCACGAAGTTAGCGGGACTTACCGAGCAGTACTTC
NA TRBJ1-5 TRBD1 TRBV3-1/TRBV3-2 CASSPRGQGANQPQHF TGTGCCAGCAGCCCCAGAGGACAGGGGGCCAATCAGCCCCAGCATTTT
NA TRBJ1-4 NA TRBV5-1 CASPGHQAGEGGKLFF TGCGCCAGTCCGGGCCATCAAGCAGGGGAAGGGGGAAAACTGTTTTTT
NA TRBJ1-2 NA TRBV7-8 CASSPDRTYGYTF TGTGCCAGCAGTCCCGACAGGACCTATGGCTACACCTTC
NA TRBJ2-7 TRBD1 TRBV6-2/TRBV6-3 CASSPDRVGHEQYF TGTGCCAGCAGCCCCGACAGGGTCGGGCACGAGCAGTACTTC
NA TRBJ2-5 TRBD2 TRBV10-3 CAISGGTSGSQETQYF TGTGCCATCAGTGGAGGGACTAGCGGGAGTCAAGAGACCCAGTACTTC
NA TRBJ2-7 TRBD1 TRBV24-1 CATSDAGTGLDEQYF TGTGCCACCAGTGATGCCGGGACAGGGTTGGACGAGCAGTACTTC
NA TRBJ2-1 TRBD2 TRBV10-3 CAISSRDGRADNEQFF TGTGCCATCAGCTCGAGGGACGGGAGGGCAGACAATGAGCAGTTCTTC
NA TRBJ1-6 TRBD1 TRBV5-6 CASSGPGQGYSPLHF TGTGCCAGCAGCGGACCGGGACAGGGATATTCACCCCTCCACTTT
NA TRBJ1-5 NA TRBV20-1 CSASPGSNQPQHF TGCAGTGCTAGTCCCGGTAGCAATCAGCCCCAGCATTTT
NA TRBJ2-7 TRBD1 TRBV2 CASLRQGYEQYF TGTGCCAGCCTAAGACAGGGTTACGAGCAGTACTTC
once TRBJ2-7 TRBD2 TRBV7-2 CASSSYGGGPKGEQYF TGTGCCAGCAGCTCATACGGGGGGGGACCCAAAGGTGAGCAGTACTTC
NA TRBJ2-7 TRBD2 TRBV30 CARGEGYEQYF TGTGCTCGGGGGGAGGGGTACGAGCAGTACTTC
NA TRBJ1-6 NA TRBV6-5 CASRFSGETNSPLHF TGTGCCAGCAGGTTTTCAGGCGAAACAAATTCACCCCTCCACTTT
NA TRBJ2-2 TRBD2 TRBV5-4 CASHRRGGTGELFF TGTGCCAGCCACCGACGGGGGGGGACCGGGGAGCTGTTTTTT
NA TRBJ2-1 TRBD1 TRBV7-6 CASSLIDREEQFF TGTGCCAGCAGCTTAATCGACAGGGAAGAGCAGTTCTTC
NA TRBJ1-2 TRBD1 TRBV28 CASSFVDRARGYTF TGTGCCAGCAGTTTCGTGGACAGGGCGCGTGGCTACACCTTC
NA TRBJ2-7 NA TRBV7-8 CASSLALATGLYEQYF TGTGCCAGCAGCTTAGCTCTGGCGACGGGATTATACGAGCAGTACTTC
NA TRBJ1-4 NA TRBV5-1 CASSLGQSGNEKLFF TGCGCCAGCAGCTTGGGCCAGTCGGGGAATGAAAAACTGTTTTTT
NA TRBJ2-1 TRBD1 TRBV5-1 CASSLVGTGNNEQFF TGCGCCAGCAGCTTGGTAGGGACAGGGAACAATGAGCAGTTCTTC
NA TRBJ1-4 NA TRBV15 CATSRDMPGKLFF TGTGCCACCAGCAGAGATATGCCGGGAAAACTGTTTTTT
once TRBJ2-7 NA TRBV18 CASSPLAGNTYEQYF TGTGCCAGCTCACCACTCGCGGGGAACACTTACGAGCAGTACTTC
NA TRBJ2-6 TRBD1 TRBV7-6 CASSQQGAGANVLTF TGTGCCAGCAGCCAACAGGGGGCTGGGGCCAACGTCCTGACTTTC
NA TRBJ1-5 NA TRBV6-5 CASSYFPNQPQHF TGTGCCAGCAGTTACTTTCCAAATCAGCCCCAGCATTTT
NA TRBJ2-4 NA TRBV5-5 CASSLVPDSIQYF TGTGCCAGCAGCTTGGTCCCAGACTCCATTCAGTACTTC
NA TRBJ2-7 TRBD2 TRBV11-2 CASSLGGTSGSYEQYF TGTGCCAGCAGCTTAGGAGGGACTAGCGGGAGTTACGAGCAGTACTTC
NA TRBJ2-7 TRBD2 TRBV28 CASSTPSGRRYF TGTGCCAGCAGTACACCTAGCGGACGAAGATACTTC
NA TRBJ2-5 NA TRBV24-1 CATSDSGGPGETQYF TGTGCCACCAGTGATTCCGGAGGGCCGGGGGAGACCCAGTACTTC
NA TRBJ1-1 NA TRBV5-6 CASSRRVDPILNTEAFF TGTGCCAGCAGCCGGAGGGTTGACCCCATTCTCAACACTGAAGCTTTCTTT